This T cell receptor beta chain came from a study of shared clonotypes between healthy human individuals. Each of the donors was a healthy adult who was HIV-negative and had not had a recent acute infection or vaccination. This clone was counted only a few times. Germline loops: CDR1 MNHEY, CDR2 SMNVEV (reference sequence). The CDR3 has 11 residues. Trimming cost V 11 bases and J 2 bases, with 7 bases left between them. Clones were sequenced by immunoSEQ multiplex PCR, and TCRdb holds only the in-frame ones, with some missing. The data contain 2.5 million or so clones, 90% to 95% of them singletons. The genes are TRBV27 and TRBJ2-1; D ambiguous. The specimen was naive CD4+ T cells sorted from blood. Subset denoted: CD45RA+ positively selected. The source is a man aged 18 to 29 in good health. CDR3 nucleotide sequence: TGTGCCTCTCGGCCCTACAATGAGCAGTTCTTC. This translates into CASRPYNEQFF.